Listed below are T cell receptor beta chains from one sample, sequenced in a study of OX40 agonist ivuxolimab in advanced cancers. Sequenced by immunoSEQ multiplex PCR; TCRdb stores in-frame clones only, minus some. Among 40,000 to 45,000 clones listed, approximately 91% were seen once. The sample consisted of CD4+ or CD8+ T cells sorted from blood, taken in a trial of the OX40 agonist ivuxolimab. The receptors derive from an adult with an advanced solid tumor such as melanoma, head and neck, liver or kidney cancer. Each CDR3 is given with its conserved first and last residue. A D gene is named only where the DNA matches it firmly. Expanded clones get a size class; other rows say once, few or many, or leave the size out.

j_call: TRBJ1-3; clone_size: .; v_call: TRBV6-5; d_call: TRBD1; cdr3_nt: TGTGCCAGCCTTCGACAGGGCTCTGGAAACACCATATATTTT; cdr3_aa: CASLRQGSGNTIYF
j_call: TRBJ2-7; clone_size: .; v_call: TRBV15; d_call: TRBD1; cdr3_nt: TGTGCCACCAGCAGATCACGGGACAGCTACGAGCAGTACTTC; cdr3_aa: CATSRSRDSYEQYF
j_call: TRBJ2-1; clone_size: once; v_call: TRBV6-5; d_call: TRBD1; cdr3_nt: TGTGCCAGCAGTCGAACAGGGGGTGAGCAGTTCTTC; cdr3_aa: CASSRTGGEQFF
j_call: TRBJ1-5; clone_size: .; v_call: TRBV30; d_call: .; cdr3_nt: TGTGCCTGGAGTGCAGACAGGCATAGCAATCAGCCCCAGCATTTT; cdr3_aa: CAWSADRHSNQPQHF
j_call: TRBJ1-2; clone_size: .; v_call: TRBV2; d_call: .; cdr3_nt: TGTGCCAGGACTCGTCGGGGGTATGGCTACACCTTC; cdr3_aa: CARTRRGYGYTF
j_call: TRBJ1-1; clone_size: few; v_call: TRBV5-1; d_call: .; cdr3_nt: TGCGCCAGCAGCAGAATGACAGGAAACACTGAAGCTTTCTTT; cdr3_aa: CASSRMTGNTEAFF
j_call: TRBJ1-5; clone_size: once; v_call: TRBV7-8; d_call: .; cdr3_nt: TGTGCCAGCAGCCCCCCGAGGTATGGGTCTCAGCCCCAGCATTTT; cdr3_aa: CASSPPRYGSQPQHF
j_call: TRBJ2-2; clone_size: once; v_call: TRBV15; d_call: TRBD1; cdr3_nt: TGTGCCACCAGCAGATCATCAGGGGGCTTCGCATCACCGAACACCGGGGAGCTGTTTTTT; cdr3_aa: CATSRSSGGFASPNTGELFF
j_call: TRBJ1-3; clone_size: .; v_call: TRBV29-1; d_call: .; cdr3_nt: TGCAGCGTTAATGAGGGTTTCGGAAACACCATATATTTT; cdr3_aa: CSVNEGFGNTIYF
j_call: TRBJ2-7; clone_size: .; v_call: TRBV6-1; d_call: TRBD2; cdr3_nt: TGTGCCAGCAGCTGGGAAAGCGGGAGTTTCTACGAGCAGTACTTC; cdr3_aa: CASSWESGSFYEQYF
j_call: TRBJ2-1; clone_size: .; v_call: TRBV7-8; d_call: TRBD2; cdr3_nt: TGTGCCAGCAGCTTACTACCCATGGGGGAGGGTCGGAACTACAATGAGCAGTTCTTC; cdr3_aa: CASSLLPMGEGRNYNEQFF
j_call: TRBJ2-7; clone_size: .; v_call: TRBV28; d_call: TRBD1; cdr3_nt: TGTGCCAGCAGCTTAGGGGCAGGGGGCACCTACGAGCAGTACTTC; cdr3_aa: CASSLGAGGTYEQYF
j_call: TRBJ1-1; clone_size: .; v_call: TRBV12-5; d_call: .; cdr3_nt: TGTGCTAGTGGTTTGTTCCGGGCCCTGAGCACTGAAGCTTTCTTT; cdr3_aa: CASGLFRALSTEAFF